The table lists the clone carrying this TCR beta chain with many counts. The read is 3 residues too short to cover the CDR3 end, so that end is filled in from the germline J gene. Per germline, CDR1 KGHDR and CDR2 SFDVKD. V lost 7 bases to trimming and J lost 3 bases; unmatched junction nucleotides: 9. The CDR3 has 15 amino acids. The assay was immunoSEQ multiplex PCR, and TCRdb's table has in-frame clones only and misses some. The sample presents 60,000 to 75,000 clones, none singletons. These data come from a study of T cell clonality in common variable immunodeficiency. This receptor was identified in a person aged 18 to 69 in good health. The rearrangement links TRBV24-1 to TRBJ2-7; 9 nucleotides line up with TRBD1. Sample: peripheral blood mononuclear cells. CDR3 DNA (partial): TGTGCCACCAGCAACCGGGACAGGGCCCACTACGAG. This gives the protein CATSNRDRAHYE. The full CDR3 protein is CATSNRDRAHYEQYF.